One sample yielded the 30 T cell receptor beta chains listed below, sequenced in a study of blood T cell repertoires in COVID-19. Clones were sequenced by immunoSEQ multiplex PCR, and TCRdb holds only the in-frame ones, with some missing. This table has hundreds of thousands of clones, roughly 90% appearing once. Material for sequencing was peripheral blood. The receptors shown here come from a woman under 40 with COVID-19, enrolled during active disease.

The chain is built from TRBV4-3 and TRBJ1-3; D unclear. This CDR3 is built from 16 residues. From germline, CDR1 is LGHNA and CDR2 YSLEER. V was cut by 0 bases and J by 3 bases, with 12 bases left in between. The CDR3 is CASSQDARLVGNTIYF. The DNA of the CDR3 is TGCGCCAGCAGCCAAGATGCACGGTTGGTTGGAAACACCATATATTTT.

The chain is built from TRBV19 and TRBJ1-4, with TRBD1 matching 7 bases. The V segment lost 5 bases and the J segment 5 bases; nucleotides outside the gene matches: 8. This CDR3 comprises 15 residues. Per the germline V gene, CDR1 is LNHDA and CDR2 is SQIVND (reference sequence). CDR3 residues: CASSSGQNPNEKLFF. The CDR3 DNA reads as TGTGCCAGTAGTTCGGGACAGAACCCCAATGAAAAACTGTTTTTT.

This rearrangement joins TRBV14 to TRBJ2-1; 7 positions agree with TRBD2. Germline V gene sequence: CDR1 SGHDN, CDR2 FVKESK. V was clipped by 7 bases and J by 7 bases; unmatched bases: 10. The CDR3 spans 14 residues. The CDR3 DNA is TGTGCCAGCAACTCCCACAGCGGGAATAATGAGCAGTTCTTC. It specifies CASNSHSGNNEQFF. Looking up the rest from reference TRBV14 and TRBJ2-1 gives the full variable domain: EAGVTQFPSHSVIEKGQTVTLRCDPISGHDNLYWYRRVMGKEIKFLLHFVKESKQDESGMPNNRFLAERTGGTYSTLKVQPAELEDSGVYFCASNSHSGNNEQFFGPGTRLTVL.

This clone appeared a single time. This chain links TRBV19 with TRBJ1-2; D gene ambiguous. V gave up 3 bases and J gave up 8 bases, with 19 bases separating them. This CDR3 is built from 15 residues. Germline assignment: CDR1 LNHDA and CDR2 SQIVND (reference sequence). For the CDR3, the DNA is TGTGCCAGTAGTATGTCGCGGGTTATCTTAGGCGGCTACACCTTC. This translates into CASSMSRVILGGYTF.

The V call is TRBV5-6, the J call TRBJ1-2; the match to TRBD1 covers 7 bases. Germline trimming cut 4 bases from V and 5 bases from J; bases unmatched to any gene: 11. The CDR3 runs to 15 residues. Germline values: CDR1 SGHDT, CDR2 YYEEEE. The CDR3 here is CASSAGTATPYGYTF. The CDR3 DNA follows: TGTGCCAGCAGCGCTGGGACAGCCACCCCTTATGGCTACACCTTC.

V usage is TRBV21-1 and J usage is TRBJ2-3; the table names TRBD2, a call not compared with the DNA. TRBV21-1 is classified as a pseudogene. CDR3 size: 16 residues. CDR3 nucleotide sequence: TGTGCCAGCAACAAAGATAGCTGCGGGAGCCCAGATACGCAGTATTTT. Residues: CASNKDSCGSPDTQYF.

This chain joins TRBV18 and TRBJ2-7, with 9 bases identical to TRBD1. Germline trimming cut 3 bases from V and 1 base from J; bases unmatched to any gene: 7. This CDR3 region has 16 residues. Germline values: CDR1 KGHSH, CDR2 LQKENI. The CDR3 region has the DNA TGTGCCAGCTCACCGGGAGGACAGGGGATGTCCTACGAGCAGTACTTC. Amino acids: CASSPGGQGMSYEQYF.

The CDR3 region has the DNA TGTGCCAGCAGTGAAAGGGACTGGACGCAGTATTTT. Residues: CASSERDWTQYF. The chain recombines TRBV2 with TRBJ2-3, with TRBD2 as a possible D gene (6 bases). Germline CDR1 reads SNHLY; CDR2 reads FYNNEI. The CDR3 has 12 residues. The V end lost 2 bases, the J end lost 9 bases, and 9 bases lay between the germline ends.

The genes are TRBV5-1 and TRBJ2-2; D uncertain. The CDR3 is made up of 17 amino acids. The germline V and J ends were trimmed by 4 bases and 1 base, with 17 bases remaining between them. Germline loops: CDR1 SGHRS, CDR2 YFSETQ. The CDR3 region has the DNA TGCGCCAGCAGCCCCTTAGCAGACTCATTGAACACCGGGGAGCTGTTTTTT. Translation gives CASSPLADSLNTGELFF.

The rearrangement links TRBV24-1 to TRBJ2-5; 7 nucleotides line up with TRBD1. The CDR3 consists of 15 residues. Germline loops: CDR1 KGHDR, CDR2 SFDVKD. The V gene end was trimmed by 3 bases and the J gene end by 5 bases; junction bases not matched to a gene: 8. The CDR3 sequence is CATSDRQGQWETQYF. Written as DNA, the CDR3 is TGTGCCACCAGTGATCGACAGGGTCAGTGGGAGACCCAGTACTTC.

CDR3 DNA sequence: TGTGCCAGCTCGCGACCGGGACAGGGAGGCGGCTACACCTTC. Its translation is CASSRPGQGGGYTF. V is TRBV18 and J is TRBJ1-2; 9 bases are shared with TRBD1. This CDR3 is 14 amino acids long. V was pared by 6 bases and J by 8 bases, with 10 bases of the junction left unmatched. From germline, CDR1 is KGHSH and CDR2 LQKENI.

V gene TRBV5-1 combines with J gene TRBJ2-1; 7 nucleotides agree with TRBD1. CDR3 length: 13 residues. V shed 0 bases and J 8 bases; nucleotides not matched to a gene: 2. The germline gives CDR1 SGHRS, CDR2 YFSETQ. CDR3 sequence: CASSLGGGDEQFF. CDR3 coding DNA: TGCGCCAGCAGCTTGGGAGGGGGCGATGAGCAGTTCTTC.

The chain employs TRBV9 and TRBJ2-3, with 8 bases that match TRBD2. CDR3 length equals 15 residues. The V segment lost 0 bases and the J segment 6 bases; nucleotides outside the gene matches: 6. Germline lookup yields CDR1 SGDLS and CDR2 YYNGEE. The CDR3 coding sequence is TGTGCCAGCAGCGTAGCCCACCCGGGGGGGGATACGCAGTATTTT. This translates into CASSVAHPGGDTQYF.

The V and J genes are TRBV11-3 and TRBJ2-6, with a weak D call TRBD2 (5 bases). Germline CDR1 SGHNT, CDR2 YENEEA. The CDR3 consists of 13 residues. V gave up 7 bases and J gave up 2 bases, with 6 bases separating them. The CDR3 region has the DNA TGTGCCAGCACGGGAACTGGGGCCAACGTCCTGACTTTC. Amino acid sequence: CASTGTGANVLTF.

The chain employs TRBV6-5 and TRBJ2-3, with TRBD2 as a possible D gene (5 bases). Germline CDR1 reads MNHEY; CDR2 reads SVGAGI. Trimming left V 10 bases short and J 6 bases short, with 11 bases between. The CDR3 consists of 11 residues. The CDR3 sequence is CATARTDTQYF. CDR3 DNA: TGTGCCACCGCCCGGACTGATACGCAGTATTTT.

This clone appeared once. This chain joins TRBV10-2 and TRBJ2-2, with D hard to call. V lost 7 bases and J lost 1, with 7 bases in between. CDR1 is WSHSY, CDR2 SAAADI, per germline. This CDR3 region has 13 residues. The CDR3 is CASTNMNTGELFF. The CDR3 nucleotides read TGCGCCAGCACAAACATGAACACCGGGGAGCTGTTTTTT.

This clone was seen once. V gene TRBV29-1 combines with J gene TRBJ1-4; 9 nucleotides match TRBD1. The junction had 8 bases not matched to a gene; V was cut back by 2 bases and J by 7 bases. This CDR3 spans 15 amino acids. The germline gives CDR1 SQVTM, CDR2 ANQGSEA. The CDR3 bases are TGCAGCGTTGAATACCCCGGGACAGGGAGTGAAAAACTGTTTTTT. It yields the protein CSVEYPGTGSEKLFF.

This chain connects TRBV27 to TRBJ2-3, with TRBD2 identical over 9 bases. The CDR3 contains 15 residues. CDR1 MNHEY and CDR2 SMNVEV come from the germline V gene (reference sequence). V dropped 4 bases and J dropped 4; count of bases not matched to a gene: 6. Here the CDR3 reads CASSSGTSRADTQYF. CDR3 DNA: TGTGCCAGCAGTTCCGGGACTAGCCGGGCAGATACGCAGTATTTT.

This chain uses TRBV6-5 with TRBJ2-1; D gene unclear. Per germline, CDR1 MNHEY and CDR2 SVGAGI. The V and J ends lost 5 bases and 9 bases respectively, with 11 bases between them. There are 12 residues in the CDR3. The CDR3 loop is CASSPGTGEQFF. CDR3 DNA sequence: TGTGCCAGCAGTCCCGGAACGGGTGAGCAGTTCTTC.

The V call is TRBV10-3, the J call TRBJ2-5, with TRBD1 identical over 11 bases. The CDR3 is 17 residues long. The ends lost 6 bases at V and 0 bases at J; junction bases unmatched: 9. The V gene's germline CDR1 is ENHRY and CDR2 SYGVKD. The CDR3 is CAIRTGGQGGYQETQYF. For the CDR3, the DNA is TGTGCCATCAGAACCGGGGGACAGGGGGGCTACCAAGAGACCCAGTACTTC.

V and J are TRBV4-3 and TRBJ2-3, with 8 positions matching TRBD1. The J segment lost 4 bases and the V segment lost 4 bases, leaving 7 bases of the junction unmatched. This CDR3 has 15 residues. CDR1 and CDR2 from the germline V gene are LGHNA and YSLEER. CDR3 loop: CASSLGQGFPDTQYF. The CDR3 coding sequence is TGCGCCAGCAGCCTAGGACAGGGTTTCCCAGATACGCAGTATTTT.

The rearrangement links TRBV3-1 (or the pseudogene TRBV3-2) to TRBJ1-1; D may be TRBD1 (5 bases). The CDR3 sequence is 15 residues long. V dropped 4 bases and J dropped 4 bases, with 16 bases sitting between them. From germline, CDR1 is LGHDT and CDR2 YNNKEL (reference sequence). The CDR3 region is CASSPQGGLRTEAFF. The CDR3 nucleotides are TGTGCCAGCAGCCCCCAGGGAGGGTTGCGCACTGAAGCTTTCTTT.

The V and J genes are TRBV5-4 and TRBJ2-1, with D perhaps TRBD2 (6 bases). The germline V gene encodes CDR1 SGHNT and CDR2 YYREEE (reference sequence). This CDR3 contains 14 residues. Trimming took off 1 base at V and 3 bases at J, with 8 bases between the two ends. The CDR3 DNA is TGTGCCAGCAGCTTGCCGACTAGCTACAATGAGCAGTTCTTC. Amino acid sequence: CASSLPTSYNEQFF.

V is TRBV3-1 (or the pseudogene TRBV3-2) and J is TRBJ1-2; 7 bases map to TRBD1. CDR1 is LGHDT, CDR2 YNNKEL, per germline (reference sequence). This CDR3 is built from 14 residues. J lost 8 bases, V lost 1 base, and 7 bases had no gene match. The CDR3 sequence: CASSQAGRQGGYTF. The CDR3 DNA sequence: TGTGCCAGCAGCCAAGCCGGGAGACAGGGCGGCTACACCTTC.

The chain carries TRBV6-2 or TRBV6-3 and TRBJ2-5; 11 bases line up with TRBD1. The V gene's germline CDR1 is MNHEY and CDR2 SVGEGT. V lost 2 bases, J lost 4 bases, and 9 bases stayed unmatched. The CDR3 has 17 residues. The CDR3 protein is CASSYPGQGVGGETQYF. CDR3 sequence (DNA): TGTGCCAGCAGTTACCCGGGACAGGGGGTCGGGGGAGAGACCCAGTACTTC.

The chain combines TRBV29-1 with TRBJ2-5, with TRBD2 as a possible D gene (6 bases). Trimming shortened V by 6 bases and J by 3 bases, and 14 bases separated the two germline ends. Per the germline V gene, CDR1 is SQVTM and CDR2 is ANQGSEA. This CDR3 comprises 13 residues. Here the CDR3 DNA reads TGCAGCGTAAATGGCGGGAACAAAGAGACCCAGTACTTC. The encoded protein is CSVNGGNKETQYF.

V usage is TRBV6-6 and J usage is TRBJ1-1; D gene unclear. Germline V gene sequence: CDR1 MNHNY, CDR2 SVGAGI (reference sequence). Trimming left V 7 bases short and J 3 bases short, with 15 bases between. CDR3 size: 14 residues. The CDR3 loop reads CASTPPRVHTEAFF. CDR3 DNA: TGTGCCAGCACCCCGCCGCGGGTCCACACTGAAGCTTTCTTT.

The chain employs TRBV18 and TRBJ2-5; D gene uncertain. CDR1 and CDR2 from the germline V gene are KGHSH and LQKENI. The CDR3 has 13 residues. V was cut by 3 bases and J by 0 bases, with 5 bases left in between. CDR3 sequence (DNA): TGTGCCAGCTCACCTGCGGACCAAGAGACCCAGTACTTC. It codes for CASSPADQETQYF.

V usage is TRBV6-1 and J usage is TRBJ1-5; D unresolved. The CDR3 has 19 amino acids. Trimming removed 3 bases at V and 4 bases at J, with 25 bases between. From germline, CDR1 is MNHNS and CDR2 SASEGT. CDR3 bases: TGTGCCAGCAGTGAGACACTTGTGGGCAGCCCCAAGAAAAATCAGCCCCAGCATTTT. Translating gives CASSETLVGSPKKNQPQHF.

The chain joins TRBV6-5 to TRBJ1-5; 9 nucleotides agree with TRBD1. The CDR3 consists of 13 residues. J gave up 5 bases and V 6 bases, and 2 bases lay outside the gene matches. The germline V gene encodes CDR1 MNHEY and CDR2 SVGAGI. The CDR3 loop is CASRTGGDQPQHF. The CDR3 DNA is TGTGCCAGCAGGACAGGGGGAGATCAGCCCCAGCATTTT.